This record concerns one T cell receptor beta chain sequence. What it binds is not known. By quantitative 5'-RACE with molecular barcodes, the TCR beta libraries were made. TCRdb re-derived calls from the 5' RACE reads in MiXCR, one entry per CDR3 protein. Here the sample spans 350,000 or so distinct CDR3 sequences, around 10% being singletons. This entry comes from a study of CD8 T cells in ankylosing spondylitis. General observations from the study: Certain motif variants had earlier been reported in reactive arthritis synovial fluid and blood. Clones linked with disease were CD8+ and fairly uncommon in the peripheral blood. It was reported that disease-linked clones were significantly enriched in matched ankylosing spondylitis synovial fluid.

Looked up from germline, CDR1 is DFQATT and CDR2 is SNEGSKA (reference sequence). The CDR3 is 12 residues long. Trimming removed 5 bases from V and 4 bases from J, with 9 bases in between. This receptor was identified in a female donor with ankylosing spondylitis or in good health (not recorded which). The gene calls are TRBV20-1 and TRBJ1-3, with TRBD1 as a possible D gene (6 bases). Sequencing input: blood, either unsorted or a sorted T cell fraction (not recorded which). The chain's CDR3 is CSASGQGNTIYF. In DNA form, the CDR3 reads TGCAGTGCTTCGGGACAAGGAAACACCATATATTTT.